These 8 T cell receptor beta chains originate from one sample sequenced in a study of blood T cell repertoires in COVID-19. This table comes from immunoSEQ multiplex PCR, and its TCRdb copy is limited to in-frame clones, with some not included. Among about 360,000 clones listed, less than 90% were seen once. Sequenced: peripheral blood. Source of these receptors: a woman between 55 and 75 years old with COVID-19, enrolled during active disease.

The count of this clone is one. The V gene is TRBV6-4, the J gene TRBJ1-1, with a tentative D call TRBD1 (5 bases). The CDR3 consists of 14 residues. Trimming took 3 bases from V and 4 from J, leaving 12 bases between them. CDR1 is MRHNA, CDR2 SNTAGT, per germline. The CDR3 coding sequence is TGTGCCAGCAGTGATAAAGGGGAGGGCACTGAAGCTTTCTTT. Amino acids: CASSDKGEGTEAFF.

The chain couples TRBV7-9 to TRBJ1-2; 8 nucleotides match TRBD1. V lost 1 base to trimming and J lost 4 bases; unmatched junction nucleotides: 8. CDR1 is SEHNR and CDR2 is FQNEAQ in the germline V gene (reference sequence). There are 16 residues in the CDR3. CDR3 loop: CASSLDRGSPGYGYTF. For the CDR3, the DNA is TGTGCCAGCAGCTTAGACAGGGGGTCCCCTGGCTATGGCTACACCTTC.

A single count supports this clone. The chain joins TRBV18 to TRBJ1-2; D remains ambiguous. CDR1 and CDR2 from the germline V gene are KGHSH and LQKENI. The ends were cut back, 1 base at V and 7 bases at J, with 7 bases in the middle. The CDR3 has 12 residues. The DNA of the CDR3 is TGTGCCAGCTCACCACGAGGAGGTGGCTACACCTTC. Protein product: CASSPRGGGYTF.

This clone was seen only once. The chain recombines TRBV6-5 with TRBJ2-1; 9 nucleotides match TRBD2. Germline values: CDR1 MNHEY, CDR2 SVGAGI. The CDR3 sequence is 16 residues long. Trimming removed 3 bases from V and 4 bases from J; junction bases left unmatched: 7. DNA for the CDR3: TGTGCCAGCAGTTATTATCTAGCGGGGCTATACAATGAGCAGTTCTTC. This encodes CASSYYLAGLYNEQFF.

This chain links TRBV10-3 with TRBJ1-1; D remains ambiguous. The V and J ends lost 4 bases and 0 bases respectively, with 6 bases between them. Germline V lookup: CDR1 ENHRY, CDR2 SYGVKD. The CDR3 covers 13 residues. The chain's CDR3 is CAISGLMNTEAFF. The CDR3 DNA follows: TGTGCCATCAGTGGGCTTATGAACACTGAAGCTTTCTTT.

The count of this clone is one. The chain uses TRBV19 and TRBJ2-2, with 7 positions matching TRBD1. The CDR3 consists of 13 residues. V shed 8 bases, J shed 5 bases, and the junction held 5 bases outside the gene matches. Germline CDR1 LNHDA, CDR2 SQIVND (reference sequence). CDR3 loop: CASEQGFTGELFF. Here the CDR3 DNA reads TGTGCCAGTGAACAGGGGTTTACCGGGGAGCTGTTTTTT.

The gene calls are TRBV29-1 and TRBJ1-1, with a tentative D call TRBD1 (5 bases). V was shortened by 6 bases and J by 1 base, with 15 bases between the two germline ends. The CDR3 spans 14 residues. CDR1 and CDR2 from the germline V gene are SQVTM and ANQGSEA. The CDR3 DNA follows: TGCAGCGTATCCGAGCGGGGGAAGAACACTGAAGCTTTCTTT. This codes for CSVSERGKNTEAFF.

The chain carries TRBV5-4 and TRBJ2-1; 9 bases are a match to TRBD1. Germline V gene sequence: CDR1 SGHNT, CDR2 YYREEE (reference sequence). V lost 7 bases to trimming and J lost 5 bases; unmatched junction nucleotides: 4. The CDR3 runs 13 residues. The CDR3 DNA follows: TGTGCCAGCCGGGACAGGGACAACAATGAGCAGTTCTTC. This translates into CASRDRDNNEQFF.